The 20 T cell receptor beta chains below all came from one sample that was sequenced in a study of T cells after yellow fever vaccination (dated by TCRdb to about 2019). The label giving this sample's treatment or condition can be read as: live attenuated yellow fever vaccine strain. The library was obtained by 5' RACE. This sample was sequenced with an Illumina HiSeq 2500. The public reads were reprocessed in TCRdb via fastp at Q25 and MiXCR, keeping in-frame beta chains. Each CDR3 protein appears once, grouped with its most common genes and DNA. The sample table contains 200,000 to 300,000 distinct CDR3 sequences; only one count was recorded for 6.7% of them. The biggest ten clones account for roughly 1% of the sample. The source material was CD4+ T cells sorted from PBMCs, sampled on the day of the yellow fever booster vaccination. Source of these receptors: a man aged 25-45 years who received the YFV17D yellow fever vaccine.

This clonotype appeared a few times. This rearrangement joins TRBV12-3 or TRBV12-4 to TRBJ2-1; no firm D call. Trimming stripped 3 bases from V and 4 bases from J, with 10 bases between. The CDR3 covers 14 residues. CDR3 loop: CASSLGVGYNEQFF. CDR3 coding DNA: TGTGCCAGCAGTTTGGGTGTAGGGTACAATGAGCAGTTCTTC.

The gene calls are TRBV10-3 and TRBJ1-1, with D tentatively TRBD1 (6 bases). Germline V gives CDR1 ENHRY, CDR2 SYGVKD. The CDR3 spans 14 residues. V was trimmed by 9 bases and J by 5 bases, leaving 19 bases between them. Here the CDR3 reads CAITPGHPRTEAFF. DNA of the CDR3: TGTGCCATTACCCCGGGACACCCGAGGACTGAAGCTTTCTTT.

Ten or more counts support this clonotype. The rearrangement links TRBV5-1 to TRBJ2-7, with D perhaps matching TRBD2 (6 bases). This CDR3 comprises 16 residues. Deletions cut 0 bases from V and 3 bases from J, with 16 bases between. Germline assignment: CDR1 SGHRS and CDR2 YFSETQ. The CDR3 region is CASSLASGRGSYEQYF. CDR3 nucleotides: TGCGCCAGCAGCTTGGCCTCGGGTCGGGGGAGCTACGAGCAGTACTTC.

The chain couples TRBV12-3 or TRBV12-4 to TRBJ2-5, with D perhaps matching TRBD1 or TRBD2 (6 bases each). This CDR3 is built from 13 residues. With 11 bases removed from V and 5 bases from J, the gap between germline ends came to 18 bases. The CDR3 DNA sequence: TGTGCCTCGAACCGGGGGCCGGAGGAGACCCAGTACTTC. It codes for CASNRGPEETQYF.

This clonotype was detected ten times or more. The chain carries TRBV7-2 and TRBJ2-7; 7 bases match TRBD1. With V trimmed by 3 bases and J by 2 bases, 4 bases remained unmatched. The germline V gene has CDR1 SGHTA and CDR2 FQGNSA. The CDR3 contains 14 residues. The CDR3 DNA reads TGTGCCAGCAGCTTGTACAGGGGCCCCTACGAGCAGTACTTC. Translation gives CASSLYRGPYEQYF.

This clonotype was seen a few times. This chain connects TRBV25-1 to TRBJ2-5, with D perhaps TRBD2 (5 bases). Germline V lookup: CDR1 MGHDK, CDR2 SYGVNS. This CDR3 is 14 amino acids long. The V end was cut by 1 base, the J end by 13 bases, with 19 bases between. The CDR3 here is CASSESARVPRLYF. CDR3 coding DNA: TGTGCCAGCAGTGAATCGGCGCGGGTCCCAAGGCTGTACTTC.

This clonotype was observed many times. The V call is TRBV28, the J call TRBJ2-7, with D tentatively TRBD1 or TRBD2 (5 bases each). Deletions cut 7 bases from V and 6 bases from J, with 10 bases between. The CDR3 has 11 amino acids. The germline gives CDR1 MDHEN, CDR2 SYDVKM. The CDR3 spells CASTRGGEQYF. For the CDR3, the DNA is TGTGCCAGCACGAGGGGCGGCGAGCAGTACTTC.

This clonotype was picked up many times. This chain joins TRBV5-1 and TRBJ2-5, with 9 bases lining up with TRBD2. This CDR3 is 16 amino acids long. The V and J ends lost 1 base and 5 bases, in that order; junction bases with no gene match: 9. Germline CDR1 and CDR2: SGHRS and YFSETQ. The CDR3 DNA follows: TGCGCCAGCAGCTTGAGCGTACTAGCGGGTCGTGAGACCCAGTACTTC. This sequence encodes CASSLSVLAGRETQYF.

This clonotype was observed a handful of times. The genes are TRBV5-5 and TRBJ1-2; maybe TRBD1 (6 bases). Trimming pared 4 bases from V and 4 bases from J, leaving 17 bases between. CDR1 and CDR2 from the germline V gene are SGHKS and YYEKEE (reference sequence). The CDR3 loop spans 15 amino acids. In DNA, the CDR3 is TGTGCCAGCAGCCTCGGACAGATGACTGGCTATGGCTACACCTTC. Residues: CASSLGQMTGYGYTF.

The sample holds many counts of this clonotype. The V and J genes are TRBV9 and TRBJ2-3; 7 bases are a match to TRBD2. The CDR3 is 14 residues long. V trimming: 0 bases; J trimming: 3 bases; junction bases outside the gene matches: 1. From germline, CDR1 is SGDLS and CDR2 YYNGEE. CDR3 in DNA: TGTGCCAGCAGCGTAGGCGGGAGAACAGATACGCAGTATTTT. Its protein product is CASSVGGRTDTQYF.

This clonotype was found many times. CDR3 bases: TGTGCCAGCAGCCACGACACGTCGCGGGAGCAGTTCTTC. This translates into CASSHDTSREQFF. The rearrangement joins TRBV3-1 to TRBJ2-1; D gene unclear. This CDR3 region has 13 residues. Germline V lookup: CDR1 LGHDT, CDR2 YNNKEL (reference sequence). Trimming left V 3 bases short and J 10 bases short, with 13 bases between.

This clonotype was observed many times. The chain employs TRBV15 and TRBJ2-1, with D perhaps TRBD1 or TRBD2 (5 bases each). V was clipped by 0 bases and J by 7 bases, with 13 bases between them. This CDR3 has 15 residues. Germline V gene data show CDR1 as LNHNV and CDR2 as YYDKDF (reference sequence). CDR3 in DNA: TGTGCCACCAGCAGAGACCCGGGACCCAGAAATGAGCAGTTCTTC. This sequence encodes CATSRDPGPRNEQFF.

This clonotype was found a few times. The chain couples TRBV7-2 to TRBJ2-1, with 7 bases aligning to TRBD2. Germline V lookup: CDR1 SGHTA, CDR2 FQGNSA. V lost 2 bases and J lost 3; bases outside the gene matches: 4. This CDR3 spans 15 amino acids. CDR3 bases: TGTGCCAGCAGCTTAACTAGCGAGCTCTACAATGAGCAGTTCTTC. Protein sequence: CASSLTSELYNEQFF.

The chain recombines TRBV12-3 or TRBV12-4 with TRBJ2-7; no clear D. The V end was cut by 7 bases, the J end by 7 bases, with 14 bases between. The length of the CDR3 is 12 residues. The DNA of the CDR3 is TGTGCCAGCACTCAATCGGACGGAGAGCAGTACTTC. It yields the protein CASTQSDGEQYF.

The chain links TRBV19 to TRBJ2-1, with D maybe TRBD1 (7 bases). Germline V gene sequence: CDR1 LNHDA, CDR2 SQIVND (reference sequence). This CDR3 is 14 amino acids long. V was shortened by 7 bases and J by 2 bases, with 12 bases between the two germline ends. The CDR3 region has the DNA TGTGCCAGTAACAGGGGAGGTACCTACAATGAGCAGTTCTTC. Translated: CASNRGGTYNEQFF. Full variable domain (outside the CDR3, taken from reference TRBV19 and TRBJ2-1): DGGITQSPKYLFRKEGQNVTLSCEQNLNHDAMYWYRQDPGQGLRLIYYSQIVNDFQKGDIAEGYSVSREKKESFPLTVTSAQKNPTAFYLCASNRGGTYNEQFFGPGTRLTVL.

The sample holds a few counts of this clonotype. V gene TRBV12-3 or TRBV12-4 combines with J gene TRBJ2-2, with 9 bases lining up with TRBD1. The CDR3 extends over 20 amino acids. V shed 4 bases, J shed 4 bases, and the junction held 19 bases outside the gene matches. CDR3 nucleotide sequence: TGTGCCAGCAGTTCGTATCCCGGGACAGGGTTGGTTCGGAGCACCGGGGAGCTGTTTTTT. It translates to CASSSYPGTGLVRSTGELFF.

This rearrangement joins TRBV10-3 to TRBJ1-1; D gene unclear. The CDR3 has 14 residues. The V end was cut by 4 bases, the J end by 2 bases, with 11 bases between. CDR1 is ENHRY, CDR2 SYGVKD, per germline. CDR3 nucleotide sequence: TGTGCCATCAGTGTGGTAGGAGTCAACACTGAAGCTTTCTTT. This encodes CAISVVGVNTEAFF.

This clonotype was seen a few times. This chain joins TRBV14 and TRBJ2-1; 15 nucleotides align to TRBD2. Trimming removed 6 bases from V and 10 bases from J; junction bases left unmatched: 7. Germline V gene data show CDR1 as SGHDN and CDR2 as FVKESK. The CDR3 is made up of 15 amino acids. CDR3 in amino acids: CASRRTSGRDWEQFF. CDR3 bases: TGTGCCAGCAGACGGACTAGCGGGAGGGATTGGGAGCAGTTCTTC.

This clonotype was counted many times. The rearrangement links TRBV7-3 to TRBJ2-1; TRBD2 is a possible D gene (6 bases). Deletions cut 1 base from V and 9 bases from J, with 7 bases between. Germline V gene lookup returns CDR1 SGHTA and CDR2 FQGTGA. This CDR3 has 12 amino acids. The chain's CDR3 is CASSLMGGEQFF. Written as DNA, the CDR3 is TGTGCCAGCAGCTTAATGGGGGGTGAGCAGTTCTTC.

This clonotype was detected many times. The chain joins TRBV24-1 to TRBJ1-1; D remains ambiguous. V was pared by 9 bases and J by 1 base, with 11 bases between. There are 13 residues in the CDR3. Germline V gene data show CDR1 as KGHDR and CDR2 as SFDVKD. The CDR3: CATHAIQNTEAFF. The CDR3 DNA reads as TGTGCCACCCACGCGATCCAGAACACTGAAGCTTTCTTT.